The 10 T cell receptor beta chains listed next were all sequenced from one sample in a study of OX40 agonist ivuxolimab in advanced cancers. Using immunoSEQ multiplex PCR, the repertoire was profiled, and TCRdb retains in-frame clones only, with some absent. The sample lists fewer than 55,000 clones, around 80% seen once, with approximately 7.5% in the top ten. The sample consisted of CD4+ or CD8+ T cells sorted from blood, taken in a trial of the OX40 agonist ivuxolimab. Every receptor here comes from an adult with an advanced solid tumor such as melanoma, head and neck, liver or kidney cancer.

This chain connects TRBV10-2 to TRBJ1-2; D is ambiguous. Germline V gene sequence: CDR1 WSHSY, CDR2 SAAADI. Trimming left V 2 bases short and J 0 bases short, with 7 bases between. The CDR3 totals 14 residues. The CDR3 nucleotides are TGCGCCAGCAGTGAGGACGGATCTAACTATGGCTACACCTTC. It codes for CASSEDGSNYGYTF.

The chain carries TRBV19 and TRBJ2-1, with 8 bases aligning to TRBD2. This CDR3 has 13 residues. The ends lost 6 bases at V and 9 bases at J; junction bases unmatched: 7. Per germline, CDR1 LNHDA and CDR2 SQIVND (reference sequence). CDR3 sequence: CASRALAGVEQFF. DNA of the CDR3: TGTGCCAGTAGGGCTCTAGCGGGTGTTGAGCAGTTCTTC.

The genes are TRBV9 and TRBJ2-3; D uncertain. This CDR3 has 13 amino acids. Germline V CDR1 and CDR2: SGDLS, YYNGEE. Trimming took off 0 bases at V and 6 bases at J, with 8 bases between the two ends. For the CDR3, the DNA is TGTGCCAGCAGCGTAGACGAGGCTGATACGCAGTATTTT. Translated, it gives CASSVDEADTQYF.

The chain links TRBV12-5 to TRBJ2-2; the match to TRBD2 covers 9 bases. The CDR3 extends over 17 amino acids. Per germline, CDR1 LGHNT and CDR2 FRNRAP. V trimming: 1 base; J trimming: 3 bases; junction bases outside the gene matches: 6. The DNA of the CDR3 is TGTGCTAGTGGTTTGGGAGGGCTAGCGGGGTACACCGGGGAGCTGTTTTTT. It encodes CASGLGGLAGYTGELFF.

The J gene is TRBJ2-7, the V gene TRBV5-6; 11 bases map to TRBD1. The germline CDR1 and CDR2 sequences are SGHDT and YYEEEE. This CDR3 is built from 13 residues. V gave up 4 bases and J gave up 6 bases; unmatched junction bases: 3. The DNA for the CDR3 is TGTGCCAGCAGCCGGGACAGGGGGAGCGAGCAGTACTTC. This encodes CASSRDRGSEQYF.

CDR3 in amino acids: CASTPGQGNTEAFF. Written as DNA, the CDR3 is TGTGCCAGCACCCCAGGGCAAGGAAACACTGAAGCTTTCTTT. The rearrangement links TRBV9 to TRBJ1-1; D is possibly TRBD1 (5 bases). V lost 6 bases, J lost 2 bases, and 14 bases lay in between. The V gene's germline CDR1 is SGDLS and CDR2 YYNGEE. The CDR3 has 14 amino acids.

The chain links TRBV7-2 to TRBJ2-4; D gene uncertain. Trimming stripped 2 bases from V and 8 bases from J, with 10 bases between. This CDR3 is 13 amino acids long. Per the germline V gene, CDR1 is SGHTA and CDR2 is FQGNSA. The CDR3 loop is CASSLMGRDIQYF. The CDR3 DNA is TGTGCCAGCAGCTTAATGGGTAGGGACATTCAGTACTTC.

The CDR3 region has the DNA TGTGCCTGGAGTGTAACAGTTACCAATCAGCCCCAGCATTTT. It yields the protein CAWSVTVTNQPQHF. V is TRBV30 and J is TRBJ1-5; D gene unclear. The V gene lost 0 bases and the J gene lost 3 bases, with 9 bases spanning the gap. Germline values: CDR1 GTSNPN, CDR2 SVGIG (reference sequence). This CDR3 is built from 14 residues.

Here the CDR3 reads CASSLVALNTEAFF. As DNA, the CDR3 is TGTGCCAGCAGCTTAGTTGCGCTGAACACTGAAGCTTTCTTT. This rearrangement joins TRBV7-2 to TRBJ1-1; D is undetermined. CDR3 size: 14 residues. Deletions cut 1 base from V and 0 bases from J, with 6 bases between. Germline V gene sequence: CDR1 SGHTA, CDR2 FQGNSA.

The chain joins TRBV4-3 to TRBJ2-1, with D unclear. CDR1 LGHNA and CDR2 YSLEER come from the germline V gene. The CDR3 extends over 12 amino acids. Trimming left V 3 bases short and J 9 bases short, with 9 bases between. The CDR3 sequence is CASSQPTGEQFF. Here the CDR3 DNA reads TGCGCCAGCAGCCAGCCGACCGGTGAGCAGTTCTTC.